A single sample is the source of the 30 T cell receptor beta chains below, sequenced in a study of shared clonotypes between healthy human individuals. The data were produced by immunoSEQ multiplex PCR, yet TCRdb's version contains in-frame clones alone and is incomplete. This repertoire shows about 1 million clones, 75% found once; its top ten account for around 1.5%. Sequencing was done on a sample of memory CD4+ T cells sorted from blood. Subset defined: CD45RA-negative fraction. These receptors originate from a man between 18 and 29 years old in good health.

The table lists this clone with a few counts. The V call is TRBV27, the J call TRBJ2-5; D call uncertain. The J call is doubtful: the DNA matches TRBJ2-7 better. The CDR3 spans 12 residues. The germline V gene encodes CDR1 MNHEY and CDR2 SMNVEV (reference sequence). The CDR3 nucleotides read TGTGCCAGCAGTCCCAACCCCTACGAGCAGTACTTC. It yields the protein CASSPNPYEQYF.

The genes are TRBV30 and TRBJ2-7, with D hard to call. V shed 4 bases and J shed 0 bases, with 10 bases lying between them. Germline loops: CDR1 GTSNPN, CDR2 SVGIG (reference sequence). The CDR3 consists of 13 residues. The CDR3 sequence is CAWNTVASYEQYF. DNA for the CDR3: TGTGCCTGGAATACAGTAGCCTCCTACGAGCAGTACTTC. Using reference TRBV30 and TRBJ2-7 for the parts outside the CDR3, the full variable domain is SQTIHQWPATLVQPVGSPLSLECTVEGTSNPNLYWYRQAAGRGLQLLFYSVGIGQISSEVPQNLSASRPQDRQFILSSKKLLLSDSGFYLCAWNTVASYEQYFGPGTRLTVT.

The CDR3: CASSQDYGGRGGKLFF. The CDR3 bases are TGTGCCAGCAGCCAAGATTACGGGGGGAGAGGAGGGAAACTGTTTTTT. J is TRBJ1-4 and V is TRBV14, with a possible D match to TRBD1 (5 bases). V lost 0 bases and J 11 bases, leaving 19 bases between the germline ends. Germline-derived CDR1 and CDR2 are SGHDN and FVKESK. The CDR3 length is 16 residues.

The V and J genes are TRBV6-1 and TRBJ1-2, with D unresolved. The V end was cut by 2 bases, the J end by 2 bases, with 12 bases between. Germline V gene data show CDR1 as MNHNS and CDR2 as SASEGT. This CDR3 is 15 amino acids long. DNA for the CDR3: TGTGCCAGCAGTGAAAGAGGACCGAAGAACTATGGCTACACCTTC. Its translation is CASSERGPKNYGYTF.

V is TRBV28 and J is TRBJ2-3; either TRBD1 or TRBD2 may supply D (5 bases each). V lost 2 bases, J lost 6 bases, and 15 bases lay in between. This CDR3 spans 15 amino acids. CDR1 is MDHEN, CDR2 SYDVKM, per germline. CDR3 sequence (DNA): TGTGCCAGCAGTTTAGGGGGTCCCTCAAAGGATACGCAGTATTTT. Amino acid sequence: CASSLGGPSKDTQYF.

The chain uses TRBV7-2 and TRBJ1-2; unclear D gene. The CDR3 runs to 13 residues. V lost 1 base to trimming and J lost 4 bases, with 7 bases between them. Germline V CDR1 and CDR2: SGHTA, FQGNSA. The CDR3 here is CASSLDRIYGYTF. As DNA, the CDR3 is TGTGCCAGCAGCTTAGACAGAATCTATGGCTACACCTTC.

The V gene is TRBV7-2, the J gene TRBJ1-5, with D possibly TRBD1 on 6 matching bases. In germline, CDR1 is SGHTA, CDR2 FQGNSA. V lost 6 bases and J lost 0, with 15 bases in between. This CDR3 has 16 residues. CDR3: CASRIGGPDSNQPQHF. CDR3 in DNA: TGTGCCAGCAGAATCGGGGGGCCGGATAGCAATCAGCCCCAGCATTTT.

The V and J genes are TRBV6-5 and TRBJ1-6; no firm D call. Trimming took 7 bases from V and 6 from J, leaving 13 bases between them. This CDR3 comprises 14 residues. Germline V CDR1 and CDR2: MNHEY, SVGAGI. CDR3 in DNA: TGTGCCAGCACTACCCGGATAGGTAATTCACCCCTCCACTTT. It encodes CASTTRIGNSPLHF.

This clone was seen just once. The chain is built from TRBV18 and TRBJ2-7, with D perhaps being TRBD1 or TRBD2 (6 bases each). The CDR3 is 16 amino acids. Germline V lookup: CDR1 KGHSH, CDR2 LQKENI. Trimming cost V 2 bases and J 7 bases, with 21 bases left between them. CDR3: CASSPLSEGPGAEQYF. The CDR3 region has the DNA TGTGCCAGCTCACCATTGTCCGAGGGGCCGGGGGCGGAGCAGTACTTC.

With respect to this clone: A read error is possible here, since a much larger clone lies one base away. The identical CDR3 is also encoded by other nucleotide sequences in the sample. The chain couples TRBV7-8 to TRBJ2-5; D is possibly TRBD1 (7 bases). The V gene's germline CDR1 is SGHVS and CDR2 FQNEAQ. The CDR3 loop spans 16 amino acids. Trimming stripped 5 bases from V and 2 bases from J, with 18 bases between. Here the CDR3 reads CASSPGGTSGQETQYF. CDR3 nucleotides: TGTGCCAGCAGCCCAGGGGGGACTTCAGGACAAGAGACCCAGTACTTC. Together with reference TRBV7-8 and TRBJ2-5, the CDR3 gives the full variable domain: GAGVSQSPRYKVAKRGQDVALRCDPISGHVSLFWYQQALGQGPEFLTYFQNEAQLDKSGLPSDRFFAERPEGSVSTLKIQRTQQEDSAVYLCASSPGGTSGQETQYFGPGTRLLVL.

Points on this clone: This same CDR3 is encoded by further DNA sequences in the sample. This chain connects TRBV29-1 to TRBJ1-1; the D is unclear. The V end lost 1 base, the J end lost 1 base, and 1 base lay between the germline ends. CDR3 size: 11 residues. Germline lookup yields CDR1 SQVTM and CDR2 ANQGSEA. The CDR3 DNA follows: TGCAGCGTTGAAGGGAACACTGAAGCTTTCTTT. This sequence encodes CSVEGNTEAFF.

This clone has only a few counts. The rearrangement joins TRBV6-1 to TRBJ1-5; no definite D call. Germline CDR1 MNHNS, CDR2 SASEGT. This CDR3 is built from 13 residues. V lost 6 bases and J lost 4, with 10 bases in between. CDR3 in DNA: TGTGCCAGCAGCGTTAATTGGAATCAGCCCCAGCATTTT. It is translated as CASSVNWNQPQHF.

This clone was observed a few times. The J gene is TRBJ1-5, the V gene TRBV11-2, with D tentatively TRBD1 (6 bases). Trimming cost V 5 bases and J 0 bases, with 23 bases left between them. This CDR3 is 19 amino acids long. The germline V gene encodes CDR1 SGHAT and CDR2 FQNNGV. The CDR3 region is CASSLIRGRGRISNQPQHF. In DNA form, the CDR3 reads TGTGCCAGCAGCCTCATTAGGGGCAGGGGTAGGATTAGCAATCAGCCCCAGCATTTT. The full variable domain, completed using reference TRBV11-2 and TRBJ1-5, is EAGVAQSPRYKIIEKRQSVAFWCNPISGHATLYWYQQILGQGPKLLIQFQNNGVVDDSQLPKDRFSAERLKGVDSTLKIQPAKLEDSAVYLCASSLIRGRGRISNQPQHFGDGTRLSIL.

This clone was recorded many times. Written as DNA, the CDR3 is TGTGCCAGCAGCTTGATAGGGGGGGAAAAACTGTTTTTT. Translating gives CASSLIGGEKLFF. The V and J genes are TRBV5-4 and TRBJ1-4, with D possibly being TRBD1 (6 bases). V shed 1 base and J shed 8 bases, with 9 bases lying between them. The CDR3 totals 13 residues. CDR1 SGHNT and CDR2 YYREEE come from the germline V gene (reference sequence).

This clone appeared a few times. The chain uses TRBV5-4 and TRBJ2-6; D gene ambiguous. Germline CDR1 SGHNT, CDR2 YYREEE (reference sequence). The CDR3 has 16 amino acids. The V end lost 4 bases, the J end lost 2 bases, and 13 bases lay between the germline ends. Here the CDR3 DNA reads TGTGCCAGCAGCCCCTGGACGGCGGCTGGGGCCAACGTCCTGACTTTC. Translation: CASSPWTAAGANVLTF.

The chain recombines TRBV4-3 with TRBJ2-5, with 9 bases fitting TRBD2. The junction had 26 bases not matched to a gene; V was cut back by 1 base and J by 5 bases. The CDR3 is 22 amino acids. Germline CDR1 LGHNA, CDR2 YSLEER. In DNA, the CDR3 is TGCGCCAGCAGCCAAGGGTGGGGGCGCGGCGGGAGGGCCCGAGCCCAGTTTGAGACCCAGTACTTC. Its protein product is CASSQGWGRGGRARAQFETQYF.

This chain uses TRBV4-1 with TRBJ1-3; D perhaps matches TRBD1 (5 bases). The CDR3 consists of 15 residues. V dropped 1 base and J dropped 4 bases, with 11 bases sitting between them. CDR1 is MGHRA, CDR2 YSYEKL, per germline. The CDR3 here is CASSQVDRDGNTIYF. The DNA for the CDR3 is TGCGCCAGCAGCCAAGTTGATAGGGACGGAAACACCATATATTTT.

The CDR3 DNA sequence: TGTGCCAGCAACAAGGGCCTAGCTGGGGCCAACGTCCTGACTTTC. Translating gives CASNKGLAGANVLTF. This chain joins TRBV6-5 and TRBJ2-6; D is unclear. The CDR3 contains 15 residues. Germline values: CDR1 MNHEY, CDR2 SVGAGI. Trimming left V 7 bases short and J 2 bases short, with 12 bases between.

The genes are TRBV6-5 and TRBJ2-5; the match to TRBD1 covers 8 bases. From germline, CDR1 is MNHEY and CDR2 SVGAGI. The ends lost 5 bases at V and 5 bases at J; junction bases unmatched: 10. The CDR3 length is 15 residues. The CDR3 DNA is TGTGCCAGCAGTCCCCTCGGACAGGGAGTGGAGACCCAGTACTTC. Encoded protein: CASSPLGQGVETQYF.

V gene TRBV9 combines with J gene TRBJ2-3; D not resolved. The V end lost 3 bases, the J end lost 3 bases, and 8 bases lay between the germline ends. The V gene's germline CDR1 is SGDLS and CDR2 YYNGEE. CDR3 size: 13 residues. The CDR3 protein is CASSGRITDTQYF. CDR3 bases: TGTGCCAGCAGCGGACGCATAACAGATACGCAGTATTTT.

The rearrangement uses TRBV30 and TRBJ1-2; no clear D gene. CDR3 length: 14 residues. Germline assignment: CDR1 GTSNPN and CDR2 SVGIG (reference sequence). Trimming cost V 3 bases and J 7 bases, with 18 bases left between them. CDR3 loop: CAWRPGGPGRGYTF. The CDR3 DNA follows: TGTGCCTGGAGACCCGGCGGACCAGGCCGTGGCTACACCTTC.

A single count supports this clone. The chain carries TRBV19 and TRBJ1-3; the D is unclear. Germline V lookup: CDR1 LNHDA, CDR2 SQIVND (reference sequence). V was shortened by 4 bases and J by 0 bases, with 7 bases between the two germline ends. The CDR3 is 14 residues long. The CDR3 DNA reads TGTGCCAGTAGTAGGGCAGGCTCTGGAAACACCATATATTTT. Amino acid sequence: CASSRAGSGNTIYF.

The CDR3: CATQRDNSYEQYF. The CDR3 nucleotides read TGCGCCACCCAGCGGGACAACTCCTACGAGCAGTACTTC. V and J are TRBV10-1 and TRBJ2-7; tentative D call: TRBD2 (7 bases). Per the germline V gene, CDR1 is WNHNN and CDR2 is SYGVQD (reference sequence). CDR3 size: 13 residues. V was cut by 10 bases and J by 0 bases, with 13 bases left in between.

A single count supports this clone. CDR3 loop: CASSYSNFLGEQYF. The DNA of the CDR3 is TGTGCCAGCAGTTACTCGAATTTTCTGGGCGAGCAGTACTTC. The V and J genes are TRBV6-6 and TRBJ2-7; D is unresolved. This CDR3 has 14 amino acids. V lost 0 bases and J 6 bases, leaving 12 bases between the germline ends. The germline V gene encodes CDR1 MNHNY and CDR2 SVGAGI (reference sequence).

The genes are TRBV5-1 and TRBJ2-1, with D maybe TRBD2 (5 bases). Trimming stripped 4 bases from V and 4 bases from J, with 9 bases between. CDR1 and CDR2 (germline): SGHRS, YFSETQ. This CDR3 contains 13 residues. The DNA for the CDR3 is TGCGCCAGCAGCGGCGGACTTTACAATGAGCAGTTCTTC. This encodes CASSGGLYNEQFF.

The rearrangement links TRBV2 to TRBJ2-1, with 9 bases lining up with TRBD2. CDR3 length: 17 residues. Germline V gene lookup returns CDR1 SNHLY and CDR2 FYNNEI. J was trimmed by 9 bases and V by 0 bases; bases with no gene match: 12. As DNA, the CDR3 is TGTGCCAGCAGTGAAGCCCATTGGGCGGGAGGGCAAAGTGAGCAGTTCTTC. It is translated as CASSEAHWAGGQSEQFF.

The chain joins TRBV7-8 to TRBJ1-4; D ambiguous. Germline loops: CDR1 SGHVS, CDR2 FQNEAQ. Trimming left V 0 bases short and J 4 bases short, with 9 bases between. The CDR3 extends over 15 amino acids. In nucleotides, the CDR3 is TGTGCCAGCAGCTTAGCAGGCGGGCGTAATGAAAAACTGTTTTTT. As protein: CASSLAGGRNEKLFF.

This clone occurred once. The rearrangement links TRBV5-8 to TRBJ2-1; 11 bases are a match to TRBD2. J gave up 10 bases and V 5 bases, and 2 bases lay outside the gene matches. This CDR3 has 12 amino acids. The germline gives CDR1 SGHTS, CDR2 YDEGEE. The CDR3 nucleotides read TGTGCCAGCAGGCTAGCGGGAGGAGAGCAGTTCTTC. It encodes CASRLAGGEQFF.

Notes on this clone: This may stem from a read error, because a much larger clone lies one nucleotide away. The genes are TRBV10-3 and TRBJ1-5, with TRBD1 as a possible D gene (5 bases). In germline, CDR1 is ENHRY, CDR2 SYGVKD. The CDR3 has 13 residues. The CDR3 here is CAIQQERNQPRHF. The CDR3, as DNA: TGTGCCATCCAACAGGAGAGAAATCAGCCCCGGCATTTT.

This clone was observed a single time. The chain links TRBV7-8 to TRBJ1-6; 8 bases fit TRBD1. The CDR3 spans 13 residues. J gave up 6 bases and V 11 bases, and 6 bases lay outside the gene matches. Germline V lookup: CDR1 SGHVS, CDR2 FQNEAQ. The chain's CDR3 is CAGRRGLNSPLHF. The CDR3 bases are TGTGCCGGGCGCAGGGGGCTTAATTCACCCCTCCACTTT.